A selection of T cell receptor beta chains follows, all from one sample in a study of regulatory T cells in long-lasting Graves disease. TCRdb reprocessed the multiplex PCR reads with MiXCR, giving one entry per CDR3 protein. The sample lists some 370,000 distinct CDR3 sequences, less than 25% occurring once. This specimen was peripheral blood mononuclear cells (PBMCs), taken when the disease was refractory, from a patient treated with antithyroid drugs. These receptors were obtained from a female donor with Graves disease. Both conserved end residues are part of each CDR3. D genes are given only for firm matches. Size is omitted from some rows. Given values are once, few, many or a class for expanded clones.

>TRBV20-1|TRBJ2-5|many|.
CSAKRDTKETQYF
TGCAGTGCTAAACGGGACACGAAAGAGACCCAGTACTTC
>TRBV6-5|TRBJ1-2|few|TRBD1
CASSYSTGGSIGNYGYTF
TGTGCCAGCAGTTACTCCACAGGGGGCTCTATAGGGAACTATGGCTACACCTTC
>TRBV7-6|TRBJ1-1|many|TRBD1
CASSTDRATEAFF
TGTGCCAGCAGCACGGACAGGGCCACTGAAGCTTTCTTT
>TRBV29-1|TRBJ2-2|few|TRBD1
CSVEDPGQGASGELFF
TGCAGCGTTGAAGATCCAGGTCAGGGGGCGTCCGGGGAGCTGTTTTTT
>TRBV12-5|TRBJ2-1|.|.
CASGLVLGVTGNNEQFF
TGTGCTAGTGGTTTGGTACTGGGAGTGACAGGAAACAATGAGCAGTTCTTC
>TRBV6-1|TRBJ1-2|many|.
CASRAGARYYGYTF
TGTGCCAGCAGGGCAGGGGCAAGATACTATGGCTACACCTTC
>TRBV5-6|TRBJ2-2|.|.
CASSLTIKGGTGELFF
TGTGCCAGCAGCTTGACGATTAAGGGGGGGACCGGGGAGCTGTTTTTT
>TRBV20-1|TRBJ2-5|few|.
CSARDQVSGKETQYF
TGCAGTGCTAGAGATCAGGTATCAGGGAAAGAGACCCAGTACTTC
>TRBV9|TRBJ1-1|many|.
CASSVGSTGMNTEAFF
TGTGCCAGCAGCGTCGGCTCGACAGGCATGAACACTGAAGCTTTCTTT
>TRBV2|TRBJ1-2|many|TRBD1
CASSRRDRVIEGYTF
TGTGCCAGCAGTCGCCGGGACAGGGTAATAGAGGGCTACACCTTC
>TRBV7-6|TRBJ2-7|many|.
CASSPTGAPNYYEQYF
TGTGCCAGCAGCCCAACAGGCGCCCCCAACTACTACGAGCAGTACTTC
>TRBV5-1|TRBJ2-2|few|TRBD2
CASSLRASGSTGELFF
TGCGCCAGCAGCTTGAGGGCTAGCGGAAGCACCGGGGAGCTGTTTTTT
>TRBV7-8|TRBJ1-5|many|.
CASSLGHGSNQPQHF
TGTGCCAGCAGCTTGGGACACGGTAGCAATCAGCCCCAGCATTTT
>TRBV7-2|TRBJ2-3|few|.
CASSLPLRGRGTDTQYF
TGTGCCAGCAGCTTACCCCTTCGGGGGAGAGGCACAGATACGCAGTATTTT
>TRBV5-1|TRBJ2-7|.|TRBD2
CATSREGYEQYF
TGCGCCACCTCACGGGAGGGCTACGAGCAGTACTTC
>TRBV20-1|TRBJ2-7|.|TRBD1
CSAVGQGVFYEQYF
TGCAGTGCAGTGGGACAGGGGGTATTCTACGAGCAGTACTTC
>TRBV7-2|TRBJ2-3|few|.
CASSPYGDTQYF
TGTGCCAGCAGCCCATATGGGGATACGCAGTATTTT
>TRBV30|TRBJ1-4|many|.
CAWSIMSGTNEKLFF
TGTGCCTGGAGTATTATGAGTGGGACTAATGAAAAACTGTTTTTT
>TRBV20-1|TRBJ1-1|many|.
CSAWASGTEAFF
TGCAGTGCTTGGGCGTCGGGGACTGAAGCTTTCTTT
>TRBV6-1|TRBJ1-6|.|.
CASTQWAEDSPLHF
TGTGCCAGCACCCAATGGGCGGAAGATTCACCCCTCCACTTT
>TRBV7-2|TRBJ2-7|many|TRBD1
CASSWLTQGGYEQYF
TGTGCCAGCAGCTGGCTGACACAGGGGGGCTACGAGCAGTACTTC
>TRBV19|TRBJ1-1|.|.
CASRLLEGTEAFF
TGTGCCAGCCGACTACTTGAGGGGACCGAAGCTTTCTTT
>TRBV7-9|TRBJ2-5|.|TRBD2
CASSRASGQETQYF
TGTGCCAGCAGTCGAGCTAGCGGCCAAGAGACCCAGTACTTC
>TRBV20-1|TRBJ2-2|.|.
CSALDTNTGELFF
TGCAGTGCTCTGGACACGAACACCGGGGAGCTGTTTTTT
>TRBV7-2|TRBJ2-7|many|.
CASTQPGTLYEQYF
TGTGCCAGCACTCAACCCGGGACGCTCTACGAGCAGTACTTC
>TRBV5-1|TRBJ1-1|many|TRBD1
CASSGMGQGASEAFF
TGCGCCAGCAGCGGAATGGGACAGGGGGCTTCTGAAGCTTTCTTT
>TRBV12-3/TRBV12-4|TRBJ1-1|.|.
CASTTGTLNTEAFF
TGTGCCAGTACGACCGGGACGTTGAACACTGAAGCTTTCTTT
>TRBV12-3/TRBV12-4|TRBJ1-1|many|.
CASSLFHGTTEAFF
TGTGCCAGCAGTTTATTTCACGGCACGACTGAAGCTTTCTTT
>TRBV20-1|TRBJ1-5|few|.
CSARADIDRSNQPQHF
TGCAGTGCTAGAGCCGATATTGATAGGAGCAATCAGCCCCAGCATTTT
>TRBV3-1|TRBJ1-1|many|TRBD1
CASSQATGVNTEAFF
TGTGCCAGCAGCCAAGCCACAGGGGTGAACACTGAAGCTTTCTTT
>TRBV28|TRBJ2-7|many|TRBD1
CASRGADRGSRNEQYF
TGTGCCAGCAGAGGCGCCGACAGGGGCTCAAGGAACGAGCAGTACTTC
>TRBV19|TRBJ1-4|few|.
CASSIGHSAEKLFF
TGTGCCAGTAGTATCGGACACTCAGCCGAAAAACTGTTTTTT
>TRBV29-1|TRBJ1-2|few|.
CSVEPGGDYGYTF
TGCAGCGTTGAACCCGGGGGGGACTATGGCTACACCTTC
>TRBV15|TRBJ2-5|many|.
CATSRLAGETQYF
TGTGCCACCAGCAGATTAGCAGGAGAGACCCAGTACTTC
>TRBV6-1|TRBJ2-3|.|.
CASTALDTQYF
TGTGCCAGCACCGCCCTGGATACGCAGTATTTT
>TRBV30|TRBJ2-5|.|TRBD1
CAWSLTRGTGETQYF
TGTGCCTGGAGCTTAACCAGGGGGACGGGGGAGACCCAGTACTTC
>TRBV6-1|TRBJ2-7|many|.
CASTHFSGISRNEQYF
TGTGCCAGCACCCACTTTTCCGGGATATCCCGCAACGAGCAGTACTTC
>TRBV20-1|TRBJ1-2|.|.
CSAVSQAGYTF
TGCAGTGCTGTGAGCCAGGCCGGCTACACCTTC
>TRBV27|TRBJ2-1|many|.
CASSLTEPGGGERDEQFF
TGTGCCAGCAGTTTAACCGAACCTGGGGGCGGGGAGCGGGATGAGCAGTTCTTC
>TRBV7-3|TRBJ1-2|few|.
CASKEPGLNYGYTF
TGTGCCAGCAAAGAGCCGGGGCTTAACTATGGCTACACCTTC
>TRBV7-9|TRBJ2-5|few|.
CASSLVDSKETQYF
TGTGCCAGCAGCTTAGTCGACAGCAAAGAGACCCAGTACTTC
>TRBV24-1|TRBJ1-4|many|.
CATSDPGVGEKLFF
TGTGCCACCAGTGACCCGGGGGTTGGTGAAAAACTGTTTTTT
>TRBV6-5|TRBJ1-4|many|.
CASSSGEALTNEKLFF
TGTGCCAGCAGTTCCGGGGAGGCCCTTACTAATGAAAAACTGTTTTTT
>TRBV12-3/TRBV12-4|TRBJ2-5|many|.
CASSFLGDSTQYF
TGTGCCAGCAGTTTTCTCGGGGACTCGACCCAGTACTTC
>TRBV5-1|TRBJ2-6|.|.
CASSLEPFSGANVLTF
TGCGCCAGCAGCTTGGAGCCGTTCTCTGGGGCCAACGTCCTGACTTTC
>TRBV7-9|TRBJ2-4|many|TRBD2
CASSLSGRAAFDKNIQYF
TGTGCCAGCAGCTTGAGCGGGAGGGCCGCGTTTGACAAAAACATTCAGTACTTC
>TRBV7-2|TRBJ1-2|many|TRBD1
CASSLLGTGADYGYTF
TGTGCCAGCAGCTTATTGGGGACAGGGGCTGACTATGGCTACACCTTC
>TRBV28|TRBJ1-6|many|.
CASREQGLNKSPLHF
TGTGCCAGCAGGGAACAAGGGCTTAATAAGTCACCCCTCCACTTT
>TRBV7-2|TRBJ2-1|.|.
CASSPLTGESYNEQFF
TGTGCCAGCAGCCCCCTTACGGGAGAATCCTACAATGAGCAGTTCTTC
>TRBV6-1|TRBJ2-2|.|.
CASQGRPNTGELFF
TGTGCCAGCCAGGGAAGGCCGAACACCGGGGAGCTGTTTTTT